The next 21 T cell receptor beta chains were all read from a single sample in a study of Ad26.COV2.S vaccination and SARS-CoV-2 variants (dated by TCRdb to the early 2020s). Receptor amplification or capture employed the immunoSEQ multiplex PCR assay. Entries here come from immuneACCESS through TCRdb and include only in-frame sequences with V and J called. Some clones fail to appear in such tables; in the studies checked, an unresolved V gene covers under half of the shortfall, and the cause of the remainder is unknown. The sample data list a few hundred thousand clones, and roughly 87% of these were observed just once. Roughly 3.1% of the sample belongs to the ten largest clones. This sample's treatment or condition label indicates: around 19 received Ad26.COV2.S at low or high dose, single or two shots; about 5 received placebo; per-sample allocation not given. Repertoires of vaccine and placebo recipients were sequenced from samples taken on day 63 after the first injection.

The sequencing here drew on peripheral blood, taken in a trial of Ad26.COV2.S vaccine versus placebo. These TCRs come from a person aged 18-60 years who received the Ad26.COV2.S COVID-19 vaccine or a placebo.

CDR3 amino acids: CASSRHNGYTF. DNA of the CDR3: TGCGCCAGCAGTCGACACAATGGCTACACCTTC. The V call is TRBV23-1, the J call TRBJ1-2; D gene unclear. TRBV23-1 has ORF status, its function being uncertain. The CDR3 is 11 residues long. V was clipped by 4 bases and J by 6 bases, with 6 bases between them.

The chain employs TRBV15 and TRBJ2-1; D unclear. The CDR3 length is 12 residues. Trimming stripped 0 bases from V and 9 bases from J, with 6 bases between. Germline values: CDR1 LNHNV, CDR2 YYDKDF (reference sequence). The CDR3 DNA is TGTGCCACCAGCAGAGATATTGGTGAGCAGTTCTTC. Encoded protein: CATSRDIGEQFF.

V is TRBV3-1 (or the pseudogene TRBV3-2) and J is TRBJ2-3; 9 nucleotides align to TRBD2. The junction had 15 bases not matched to a gene; V was cut back by 7 bases and J by 7 bases. CDR3 length: 16 residues. In germline, CDR1 is LGHDT, CDR2 YNNKEL (reference sequence). CDR3 region: CASTGVRGGGAHTQYF. The CDR3 bases are TGTGCCAGCACGGGCGTCAGAGGCGGGGGGGCCCATACGCAGTATTTT.

A note on this clone: This same CDR3 is encoded by further DNA sequences in the sample. The gene calls are TRBV15 and TRBJ1-3; D is unresolved. Germline CDR1 is LNHNV and CDR2 is YYDKDF (reference sequence). V was cut by 0 bases and J by 1 base, with 7 bases left in between. The CDR3 is 15 residues long. The CDR3 region is CATSRDKGSGNTIYF. In DNA, the CDR3 is TGTGCCACCAGCAGAGATAAGGGTTCTGGAAACACCATATATTTT.

This clone has just one count. The chain carries TRBV4-1 and TRBJ1-2, with D perhaps matching TRBD1 (5 bases). V gave up 4 bases and J gave up 7 bases, with 19 bases separating them. Germline V gene data show CDR1 as MGHRA and CDR2 as YSYEKL. The length of the CDR3 is 15 residues. Here the CDR3 reads CASSLGRGSSGGYTF. CDR3 DNA sequence: TGCGCCAGCAGCCTCGGAAGGGGCAGTAGTGGTGGCTACACCTTC.

This clone was counted only a few times. J is TRBJ1-2 and V is TRBV9; D remains ambiguous. Germline CDR1 and CDR2: SGDLS and YYNGEE. Trimming removed 3 bases from V and 4 bases from J, with 13 bases in between. The CDR3 totals 14 residues. CDR3 DNA sequence: TGTGCCAGCAGCGCCTCCCAGGCTGGCTATGGCTACACCTTC. This translates into CASSASQAGYGYTF.

This rearrangement joins TRBV4-2 to TRBJ1-2; D is possibly TRBD1 (6 bases). The CDR3 consists of 16 residues. Looked up from germline, CDR1 is LGHNA and CDR2 is YNFKEQ. The V gene lost 0 bases and the J gene lost 4 bases, with 15 bases spanning the gap. The CDR3: CASSQEAYRGAYGYTF. In DNA, the CDR3 is TGTGCCAGCAGCCAAGAAGCTTACCGGGGGGCCTATGGCTACACCTTC.

This clone was seen more than once but under ten times. The chain is built from TRBV6-6 and TRBJ1-4; a possible D gene is TRBD1 (5 bases). CDR1 MNHNY and CDR2 SVGAGI come from the germline V gene (reference sequence). The CDR3 sequence is 14 residues long. V shed 4 bases and J shed 5 bases, with 11 bases lying between them. The CDR3 loop reads CASSSERGNEKLFF. The DNA for the CDR3 is TGTGCCAGCAGTTCCGAGCGGGGGAATGAAAAACTGTTTTTT.

This clone came up a few times. The rearrangement links TRBV23-1 to TRBJ1-5; D is unresolved. TRBV23-1 is filed as an ORF, its function uncertain. The CDR3 loop spans 17 amino acids. Trimming took 3 bases from V and 4 from J, leaving 19 bases between them. The CDR3 is CASSQDPDITPNQPQHF. In nucleotides, the CDR3 is TGCGCCAGCAGTCAGGACCCTGACATAACCCCGAATCAGCCCCAGCATTTT.

The chain employs TRBV19 and TRBJ2-2; 9 positions agree with TRBD1. The CDR3 sequence is 14 residues long. The J segment lost 6 bases and the V segment lost 7 bases, leaving 6 bases of the junction unmatched. Germline V gene lookup returns CDR1 LNHDA and CDR2 SQIVND (reference sequence). The CDR3 nucleotides are TGTGCCAGTACAGGACAGGGGACCGCCGGGGAGCTGTTTTTT. Translating gives CASTGQGTAGELFF. The whole variable domain, filled in from reference TRBV19 and TRBJ2-2, reads DGGITQSPKYLFRKEGQNVTLSCEQNLNHDAMYWYRQDPGQGLRLIYYSQIVNDFQKGDIAEGYSVSREKKESFPLTVTSAQKNPTAFYLCASTGQGTAGELFFGEGSRLTVL.

Comments on this clone: Distinct nucleotide sequences in the sample also encode this CDR3. This chain links TRBV9 with TRBJ1-4; 11 positions agree with TRBD1. The trim removed 3 bases at V and 8 bases at J, leaving 6 bases unmatched. CDR3 size: 15 residues. Per germline, CDR1 SGDLS and CDR2 YYNGEE. In DNA, the CDR3 is TGTGCCAGCAGCGCCACCGGGACAGGGGGAGAAAAACTGTTTTTT. Protein: CASSATGTGGEKLFF. Full variable domain (remainder filled in from reference TRBV9 and TRBJ1-4): DSGVTQTPKHLITATGQRVTLRCSPRSGDLSVYWYQQSLDQGLQFLIQYYNGEERAKGNILERFSAQQFPDLHSELNLSSLELGDSALYFCASSATGTGGEKLFFGSGTQLSVL.

The chain uses TRBV30 and TRBJ1-2; possible D gene TRBD1, 5 bases. This CDR3 spans 13 amino acids. Germline V gene sequence: CDR1 GTSNPN, CDR2 SVGIG (reference sequence). Trimming took off 0 bases at V and 7 bases at J, with 12 bases between the two ends. CDR3 residues: CAWSVTQGIGYTF. DNA for the CDR3: TGTGCCTGGAGTGTAACGCAGGGTATTGGCTACACCTTC. Using reference TRBV30 and TRBJ1-2 for the parts outside the CDR3, the full variable domain is SQTIHQWPATLVQPVGSPLSLECTVEGTSNPNLYWYRQAAGRGLQLLFYSVGIGQISSEVPQNLSASRPQDRQFILSSKKLLLSDSGFYLCAWSVTQGIGYTFGSGTRLTVV.

The chain employs TRBV12-3 or TRBV12-4 and TRBJ2-2; no definite D call. CDR3 length: 12 amino acids. V shed 4 bases and J shed 6 bases, with 6 bases lying between them. CDR3 sequence (DNA): TGTGCCAGCAGTTCCCCCGCCGGGGAGCTGTTTTTT. Translated, it gives CASSSPAGELFF.

CDR3 protein: CASSLATGAYEQYF. CDR3 nucleotides: TGTGCCAGCAGCTTAGCGACGGGGGCCTACGAGCAGTACTTC. This chain links TRBV7-9 with TRBJ2-7; perhaps TRBD2 as D (6 bases). In germline, CDR1 is SEHNR, CDR2 FQNEAQ (reference sequence). V was shortened by 0 bases and J by 2 bases, with 8 bases between the two germline ends. This CDR3 is built from 14 residues.

This chain links TRBV5-1 with TRBJ2-7, with 9 positions matching TRBD1. The CDR3 loop spans 17 amino acids. Germline CDR1 reads SGHRS; CDR2 reads YFSETQ. J was trimmed by 2 bases and V by 4 bases; bases with no gene match: 13. CDR3 DNA: TGCGCCAGCAGCGGGGCGGGACAGGGTTCCGCTGCCTACGAGCAGTACTTC. It is translated as CASSGAGQGSAAYEQYF.

The chain carries TRBV5-6 and TRBJ1-4; 8 nucleotides agree with TRBD1. The CDR3 has 14 residues. Germline CDR1 is SGHDT and CDR2 is YYEEEE. V dropped 3 bases and J dropped 2; count of bases not matched to a gene: 0. The CDR3 DNA is TGTGCCAGCAGCTGGACAGGGACTAATGAAAAACTGTTTTTT. Amino acid sequence: CASSWTGTNEKLFF.

This clone turned up a few times. V gene TRBV9 combines with J gene TRBJ2-1; perhaps TRBD2 as D (5 bases). V was trimmed by 0 bases and J by 7 bases, leaving 5 bases between them. Germline assignment: CDR1 SGDLS and CDR2 YYNGEE. The CDR3 loop spans 12 amino acids. The CDR3 is CASSVAGNEQFF. The CDR3 bases are TGTGCCAGCAGCGTAGCGGGGAATGAGCAGTTCTTC. The whole variable domain, filled in from reference TRBV9 and TRBJ2-1, reads DSGVTQTPKHLITATGQRVTLRCSPRSGDLSVYWYQQSLDQGLQFLIQYYNGEERAKGNILERFSAQQFPDLHSELNLSSLELGDSALYFCASSVAGNEQFFGPGTRLTVL.

J is TRBJ2-2 and V is TRBV7-3; D is undetermined. Germline CDR1 SGHTA, CDR2 FQGTGA. The CDR3 totals 13 residues. With 5 bases removed from V and 0 bases from J, the gap between germline ends came to 4 bases. This CDR3 reads CASSRSNTGELFF. DNA for the CDR3: TGTGCCAGCAGCCGATCGAACACCGGGGAGCTGTTTTTT.

V is TRBV7-3 and J is TRBJ2-3; 11 nucleotides agree with TRBD1. Germline V gene sequence: CDR1 SGHTA, CDR2 FQGTGA. The junction had 4 bases not matched to a gene; V was cut back by 3 bases and J by 5 bases. This CDR3 is built from 15 residues. CDR3 sequence (DNA): TGTGCCAGCAGCTTCGGACAGGGGGCTTTAGATACGCAGTATTTT. It codes for CASSFGQGALDTQYF.

J is TRBJ1-2 and V is TRBV19; the D gene is possibly TRBD1 (5 bases). There are 16 residues in the CDR3. CDR1 and CDR2 (germline): LNHDA, SQIVND (reference sequence). The V and J ends lost 3 bases and 4 bases respectively, with 18 bases between them. The CDR3 nucleotides are TGTGCCAGTAGTATCAACGGCAGGGCGGGCGGCTATGGCTACACCTTC. This encodes CASSINGRAGGYGYTF.

This chain connects TRBV30 to TRBJ1-4, with a possible D match to TRBD1 (6 bases). Trimming pared 2 bases from V and 8 bases from J, leaving 9 bases between. Germline V lookup: CDR1 GTSNPN, CDR2 SVGIG (reference sequence). The CDR3 loop spans 12 amino acids. The CDR3 loop is CAWSTGREKLFF. CDR3 sequence (DNA): TGTGCCTGGAGTACAGGGAGAGAAAAACTGTTTTTT.